This T cell receptor (beta chain) was obtained from a study of T cell changes during pregnancy in multiple sclerosis (dated by TCRdb to about 2019). Study-wide context: The study looked at changes in the T cell repertoire across pregnancy in women with multiple sclerosis.

The method was the immunoSEQ multiplex PCR assay. TCRdb carries this immuneACCESS record with in-frame sequences only. Its versions omit some clonotypes, under half of them owing to an unresolved V gene in the studies checked, with the rest unexplained. A total of more than 65,000 clones appear in this sample, about 88% of them only once. The top ten clones comprise roughly 3.3% of the sample. As regards this clone: The clone's antigen remains unknown. Per-base quality was not reported, and no clone a single base away is much larger than it.

This clonotype was obtained from a female donor with multiple sclerosis, enrolled in a pregnancy study. Sequences were derived from peripheral blood, sampled before pregnancy.

The DNA reads TGTGCCAGCAGTGATCTCCCAGCCGGGTATAAGTTCTTC. This gives the protein CASSDLPAGYKFF. The chain is encoded by TRBV2 joined to TRBJ2-1, with the identity of the D gene unclear. Reading the germline V gene gives CDR1 SNHLY and CDR2 FYNNEI. Trimming takes 3 bases from V and 14 bases from J, and the germline ends sit 17 bases apart. The CDR3, from cysteine to phenylalanine, totals 13 residues. Of all the DNA, just the CDR3 is kept, 39 bases in frame from base 1.